The rows below give T cell receptor beta chains drawn from one sample of a study of T-cell memory formation after mild COVID-19. One entry per CDR3 protein results from TCRdb running MiXCR on the 5' RACE reads. This sample has around 440,000 distinct CDR3 sequences; around a sixth occur once, and the top ten carry roughly an eighth. What was sequenced was PBMCs or a T cell subset sorted from them (not recorded which). These receptors originate from an adult woman who had mild COVID-19 (a few samples of this study predate the infection). Cell type and time point are not known. Each CDR3 is given without its conserved first and last residue. The D gene is left open where the match is weak.

v_call: TRBV5-4
d_call: TRBD1
j_call: TRBJ2-3
cdr3_aa: ASSFTTGGRGTDTQY

v_call: TRBV19
d_call: NA
j_call: TRBJ1-6
cdr3_aa: ASSMEKGNSPLH

v_call: TRBV19
d_call: TRBD1
j_call: TRBJ2-7
cdr3_aa: ASSIPGQRGYEQY

v_call: TRBV9
d_call: NA
j_call: TRBJ2-3
cdr3_aa: ASSVGQGPTNTDTQY

v_call: TRBV5-1
d_call: TRBD1
j_call: TRBJ1-1
cdr3_aa: ASSVDRDTEAF

v_call: TRBV4-1
d_call: TRBD1
j_call: TRBJ1-1
cdr3_aa: ASSQEQGAYTEAF

v_call: TRBV7-8
d_call: NA
j_call: TRBJ2-5
cdr3_aa: ASSLGGMGETQY

v_call: TRBV4-1
d_call: NA
j_call: TRBJ2-1
cdr3_aa: ASSQDPTHRSYNEQF

v_call: TRBV5-1
d_call: TRBD2
j_call: TRBJ2-3
cdr3_aa: ASSPGLAGGTDTQY

v_call: TRBV7-8
d_call: NA
j_call: TRBJ2-5
cdr3_aa: ASTPPSTGQETQY

v_call: TRBV30
d_call: NA
j_call: TRBJ1-1
cdr3_aa: AWSRGQSNTEAF

v_call: TRBV12-3/TRBV12-4
d_call: NA
j_call: TRBJ2-3
cdr3_aa: ASSLDGLMAQY

v_call: TRBV24-1
d_call: NA
j_call: TRBJ2-3
cdr3_aa: ATSENTDTQY

v_call: TRBV12-3/TRBV12-4
d_call: NA
j_call: TRBJ1-5
cdr3_aa: ASSFTGIVGNQPQH

v_call: TRBV28
d_call: NA
j_call: TRBJ2-7
cdr3_aa: ASSTRGTTVSYEQY

v_call: TRBV3-1
d_call: NA
j_call: TRBJ2-1
cdr3_aa: ASSQDGGYNEQF

v_call: TRBV5-1
d_call: NA
j_call: TRBJ2-7
cdr3_aa: ASSYSGVGYEQY

v_call: TRBV20-1
d_call: NA
j_call: TRBJ1-1
cdr3_aa: SAMRTENTEAF

v_call: TRBV3-1
d_call: TRBD2
j_call: TRBJ2-3
cdr3_aa: ASSRGLAGGSTDTQY

v_call: TRBV27
d_call: NA
j_call: TRBJ2-6
cdr3_aa: ASSPYSGANVLT